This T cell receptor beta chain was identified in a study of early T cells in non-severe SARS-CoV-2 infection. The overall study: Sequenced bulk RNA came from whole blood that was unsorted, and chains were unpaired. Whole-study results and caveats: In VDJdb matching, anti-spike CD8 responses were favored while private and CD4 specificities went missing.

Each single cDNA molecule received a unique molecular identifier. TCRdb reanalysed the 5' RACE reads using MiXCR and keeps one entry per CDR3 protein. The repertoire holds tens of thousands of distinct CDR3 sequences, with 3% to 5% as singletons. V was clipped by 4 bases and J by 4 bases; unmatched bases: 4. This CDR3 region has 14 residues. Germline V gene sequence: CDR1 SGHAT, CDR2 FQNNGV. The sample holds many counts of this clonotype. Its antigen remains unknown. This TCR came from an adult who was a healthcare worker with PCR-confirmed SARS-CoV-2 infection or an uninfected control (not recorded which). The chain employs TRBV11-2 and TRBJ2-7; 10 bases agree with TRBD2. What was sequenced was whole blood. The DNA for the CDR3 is TGTGCCAGCAGCTCACTAGCGGGGACTTACGAGCAGTACTTC. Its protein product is CASSSLAGTYEQYF.